This TCR beta chain was documented in a study of control samples from healthy donors and cancer patients. The CDR3 runs 15 residues. Deletions cut 4 bases from V and 2 bases from J, with 13 bases between. The V gene's germline CDR1 is KGHDR and CDR2 SFDVKD. Profiling relied on immunoSEQ multiplex PCR, and the TCRdb table lists in-frame clones only, not all of them. Here the sample spans about 120,000 clones, 70% to 90% being singletons. This sequence joins TRBV24-1 and TRBJ1-2; D unresolved. The material sequenced was blood. This TCR was sampled from a man aged 45-65 years in good health. The CDR3 sequence: CATSDPTKSNYGYTF. The CDR3 nucleotides are TGTGCCACCAGTGACCCCACGAAATCGAACTATGGCTACACCTTC.